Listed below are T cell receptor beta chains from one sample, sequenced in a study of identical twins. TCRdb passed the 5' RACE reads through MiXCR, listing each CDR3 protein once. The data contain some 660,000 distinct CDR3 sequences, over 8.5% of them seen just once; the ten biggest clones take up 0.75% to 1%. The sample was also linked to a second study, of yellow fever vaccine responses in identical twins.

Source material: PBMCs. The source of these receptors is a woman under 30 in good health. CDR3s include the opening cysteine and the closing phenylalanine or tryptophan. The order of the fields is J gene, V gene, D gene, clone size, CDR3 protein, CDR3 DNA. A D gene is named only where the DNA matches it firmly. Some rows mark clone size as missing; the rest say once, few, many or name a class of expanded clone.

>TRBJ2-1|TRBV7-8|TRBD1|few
CASSPSGGAFNEQFF
TGTGCCAGCAGCCCCTCAGGGGGAGCTTTTAATGAGCAGTTCTTC
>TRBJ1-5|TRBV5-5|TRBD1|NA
CASSATQGERQPQHF
TGTGCCAGCAGCGCAACCCAGGGGGAAAGGCAGCCCCAGCATTTT
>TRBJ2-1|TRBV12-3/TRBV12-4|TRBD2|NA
CASSQSGRNEQFF
TGTGCCAGCAGTCAGAGCGGGAGGAATGAGCAGTTCTTC
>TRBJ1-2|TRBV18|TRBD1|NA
CASSPGGQGHGYTF
TGTGCCAGCTCACCGGGCGGACAGGGGCATGGCTACACCTTC
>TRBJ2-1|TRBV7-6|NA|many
CASSLEPFGGNEQFF
TGTGCCAGCAGCTTAGAACCCTTCGGGGGCAATGAGCAGTTCTTC
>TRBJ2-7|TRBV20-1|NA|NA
CSSSRQNYEQYF
TGCAGCAGTAGCAGGCAGAACTACGAGCAGTACTTC
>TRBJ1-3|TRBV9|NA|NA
CASSVAAASSGNTIYF
TGTGCCAGCAGCGTAGCTGCTGCAAGCTCTGGAAACACCATATATTTT
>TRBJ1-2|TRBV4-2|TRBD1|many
CASSQPPGQGADGYTF
TGTGCCAGCAGCCAACCTCCGGGACAGGGGGCTGACGGCTACACCTTC
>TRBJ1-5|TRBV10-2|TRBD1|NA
CASSAQGAWQPQHF
TGCGCCAGCAGTGCGCAGGGGGCCTGGCAGCCCCAGCATTTT
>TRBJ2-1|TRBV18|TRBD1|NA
CASSPPGTGGLGEQFF
TGTGCCAGCTCACCCCCCGGGACAGGGGGCCTTGGTGAGCAGTTCTTC
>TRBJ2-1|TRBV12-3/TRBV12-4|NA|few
CASSLNTKRGNEQFF
TGTGCCAGCAGTTTAAACACAAAGAGGGGCAATGAGCAGTTCTTC
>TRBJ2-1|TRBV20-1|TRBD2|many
CSARDPRTSGSNEQFF
TGCAGTGCTAGAGATCCGAGGACTAGCGGGAGCAATGAGCAGTTCTTC
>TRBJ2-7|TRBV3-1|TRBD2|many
CASSQLGLADEQYF
TGTGCCAGCAGCCAACTGGGACTAGCGGACGAGCAGTACTTC
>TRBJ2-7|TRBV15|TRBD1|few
CATSRDRQGAYEQYF
TGTGCCACCAGCAGAGATCGACAGGGGGCCTACGAGCAGTACTTC
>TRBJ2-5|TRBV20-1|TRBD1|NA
CRASQGQPSLTFGTQYF
TGCAGAGCTAGTCAGGGACAGCCCTCACTTACTTTCGGGACCCAGTACTTC
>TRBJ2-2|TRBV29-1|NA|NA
CSVEGAGPGELFF
TGCAGCGTTGAAGGTGCAGGGCCCGGGGAGCTGTTTTTT
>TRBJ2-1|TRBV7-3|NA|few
CASSSLGLTNNEQFF
TGTGCCAGCAGCTCCCTCGGACTAACTAACAATGAGCAGTTCTTC
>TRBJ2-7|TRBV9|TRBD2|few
CASSVGVSGVYEQYF
TGTGCCAGCAGCGTAGGGGTTAGCGGGGTCTACGAGCAGTACTTC
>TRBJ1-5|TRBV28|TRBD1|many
CASRPGGNNQPQHF
TGTGCCAGCAGGCCAGGGGGCAACAATCAGCCCCAGCATTTT
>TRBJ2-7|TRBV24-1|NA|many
CATSDSATYEQYF
TGTGCCACCAGTGATTCGGCGACCTACGAGCAGTACTTC